The 19 T cell receptor beta chains presented below share a single source sample, sequenced in a study of blood T cell repertoires in COVID-19. Repertoires were generated with immunoSEQ multiplex PCR, while TCRdb's copy carries only in-frame clones and drops some. The sample includes more than 85,000 clones, approximately 86% seen only once; the top ten take 9.5% to 15%. Sequenced material: peripheral blood. These receptors were collected from a human donor in a cohort sampled during active COVID-19.

The chain couples TRBV18 to TRBJ2-7; 10 nucleotides align to TRBD2. In germline, CDR1 is KGHSH, CDR2 LQKENI. V dropped 1 base and J dropped 2; count of bases not matched to a gene: 8. The CDR3 consists of 17 residues. CDR3 protein: CASSPRSTSGRAYEQYF. In DNA form, the CDR3 reads TGTGCCAGCTCACCACGCTCGACTAGCGGGCGAGCCTACGAGCAGTACTTC.

This rearrangement joins TRBV20-1 to TRBJ2-7, with 9 bases fitting TRBD2. The CDR3 spans 13 residues. V lost 3 bases and J lost 3; bases outside the gene matches: 3. Germline V gene data show CDR1 as DFQATT and CDR2 as SNEGSKA (reference sequence). CDR3 in amino acids: CSASSGGGYEQYF. CDR3 DNA sequence: TGCAGTGCTAGTAGCGGGGGAGGCTACGAGCAGTACTTC.

This rearrangement joins TRBV5-1 to TRBJ2-3; 8 bases agree with TRBD2. With V trimmed by 4 bases and J by 2 bases, 12 bases remained unmatched. The CDR3 is 17 residues long. Germline V gene lookup returns CDR1 SGHRS and CDR2 YFSETQ. For the CDR3, the DNA is TGCGCCAGCAGCCCGCCCCCGCGGGGGGAGAACACAGATACGCAGTATTTT. Translation gives CASSPPPRGENTDTQYF. Drawing the rest from reference TRBV5-1 and TRBJ2-3, the complete variable domain is KAGVTQTPRYLIKTRGQQVTLSCSPISGHRSVSWYQQTPGQGLQFLFEYFSETQRNKGNFPGRFSGRQFSNSRSEMNVSTLELGDSALYLCASSPPPRGENTDTQYFGPGTRLTVL.

The gene calls are TRBV9 and TRBJ2-3; 9 bases align to TRBD1. This CDR3 region has 15 residues. CDR1 is SGDLS, CDR2 YYNGEE, per germline. V was clipped by 4 bases and J by 4 bases; unmatched bases: 7. The CDR3 reads CASSTGQGSADTQYF. The CDR3 coding sequence is TGTGCCAGCAGCACAGGACAGGGGAGTGCAGATACGCAGTATTTT.

DNA for the CDR3: TGTGCCAGCAGCCCACGCTCGGCCCAAAGGGGCTATGGCTACACCTTC. Protein: CASSPRSAQRGYGYTF. The rearrangement links TRBV7-2 to TRBJ1-2; tentative D call: TRBD1 (5 bases). From germline, CDR1 is SGHTA and CDR2 FQGNSA. CDR3 length: 16 residues. Trimming removed 5 bases from V and 4 bases from J, with 20 bases in between.

J is TRBJ1-2 and V is TRBV11-2, with TRBD1 matching over 9 bases. The germline V gene has CDR1 SGHAT and CDR2 FQNNGV. The CDR3 totals 14 residues. J lost 5 bases, V lost 5 bases, and 6 bases had no gene match. CDR3 coding DNA: TGTGCCAGCAGCGTACAGGGGGCACGATATGGCTACACCTTC. Translation gives CASSVQGARYGYTF.

The chain carries TRBV7-3 and TRBJ1-2, with 11 bases that match TRBD1. V lost 5 bases to trimming and J lost 7 bases; unmatched junction nucleotides: 12. The germline gives CDR1 SGHTA, CDR2 FQGTGA. The CDR3 has 16 residues. The DNA of the CDR3 is TGTGCCAGCAGCCCGTCCGGGACAGGGGGACTTGGTGGCTACACCTTC. Protein product: CASSPSGTGGLGGYTF. Based on the CDR3 plus reference TRBV7-3 and TRBJ1-2, the full variable domain is GAGVSQTPSNKVTEKGKYVELRCDPISGHTALYWYRQSLGQGPEFLIYFQGTGAADDSGLPNDRFFAVRPEGSVSTLKIQRTERGDSAVYLCASSPSGTGGLGGYTFGSGTRLTVV.

This CDR3 reads CASSFGQRLDYGYTF. CDR3 bases: TGTGCCAGCAGTTTCGGACAGAGATTAGATTATGGCTACACCTTC. This sequence joins TRBV28 and TRBJ1-2; the D gene is possibly TRBD1 (6 bases). The germline gives CDR1 MDHEN, CDR2 SYDVKM. V lost 3 bases to trimming and J lost 5 bases, with 16 bases between them. The CDR3 runs 15 residues.

V is TRBV3-1 (or the pseudogene TRBV3-2) and J is TRBJ1-5; D is ambiguous. The CDR3 totals 15 residues. V shed 0 bases and J shed 4 bases, with 10 bases lying between them. Germline V gene lookup returns CDR1 LGHDT and CDR2 YNNKEL (reference sequence). CDR3 residues: CASSQEGGQNQPQHF. The DNA for the CDR3 is TGTGCCAGCAGCCAAGAGGGAGGGCAGAATCAGCCCCAGCATTTT.

The chain joins TRBV7-8 to TRBJ1-5, with a tentative D call TRBD1 (6 bases). Per the germline V gene, CDR1 is SGHVS and CDR2 is FQNEAQ. The CDR3 length is 14 residues. V lost 4 bases and J lost 5, with 12 bases in between. Here the CDR3 reads CASSSGTPYQPQHF. The CDR3, as DNA: TGTGCCAGCAGCTCGGGGACACCTTATCAGCCCCAGCATTTT.

The chain recombines TRBV10-3 with TRBJ2-2; D remains ambiguous. From germline, CDR1 is ENHRY and CDR2 SYGVKD. The CDR3 covers 15 residues. V gave up 3 bases and J gave up 1 base, with 9 bases separating them. The CDR3, as DNA: TGTGCCATCAGTGACGGCGCGGTGAACACCGGGGAGCTGTTTTTT. Encoded protein: CAISDGAVNTGELFF.

This clone was detected once. The J gene is TRBJ1-3, the V gene TRBV30, with unresolved D. CDR3 length: 12 amino acids. Germline-derived CDR1 and CDR2 are GTSNPN and SVGIG (reference sequence). Trimming pared 5 bases from V and 1 base from J, leaving 6 bases between. The CDR3 protein is CAWRESGNTIYF. Written as DNA, the CDR3 is TGTGCCTGGCGGGAATCTGGAAACACCATATATTTT.

The chain employs TRBV3-1 (or the pseudogene TRBV3-2) and TRBJ1-2; TRBD1 matches 8 bases. The J segment lost 7 bases and the V segment lost 2 bases, leaving 12 bases of the junction unmatched. The CDR3 has 16 amino acids. Germline values: CDR1 LGHDT, CDR2 YNNKEL (reference sequence). The CDR3 bases are TGTGCCAGCAGCCAAATCTCGCCAGGGGGCGAGGTTGGCTACACCTTC. This translates into CASSQISPGGEVGYTF.

This clone has just a few counts. The chain has TRBV5-1 and TRBJ1-3; TRBD1 matches at 8 bases. Unmatched junction bases numbered 14, after V lost 2 bases and J lost 4 bases. This CDR3 has 18 amino acids. Germline V gives CDR1 SGHRS, CDR2 YFSETQ. The CDR3: CASSLDLLGQGGGNTIYF. The CDR3 DNA sequence: TGCGCCAGCAGCTTAGATCTACTCGGACAGGGCGGGGGAAACACCATATATTTT.

This clone was recorded once. Relative to the germline gene, one junction end is altered; a read error may explain this. The chain is built from TRBV18 and TRBJ2-7, with 8 bases lining up with TRBD1. From germline, CDR1 is KGHSH and CDR2 LQKENI. This CDR3 is built from 15 residues. The CDR3, as DNA: TGTGCCAGCTCGCCACAGGGGGATGTATCCTACGAGCAGTACTTC. Encoded protein: CASSPQGDVSYEQYF. Full variable domain (missing parts from reference TRBV18 and TRBJ2-7): NAGVMQNPRHLVRRRGQEARLRCSPMKGHSHVYWYRQLPEEGLKFMVYLQKENIIDESGMPKERFSAEFPKEGPSILRIQQVVRGDSAAYFCASSPQGDVSYEQYFGPGTRLTVT.

V usage is TRBV5-4 and J usage is TRBJ2-1, with no clear D. Trimming took 0 bases from V and 10 from J, leaving 8 bases between them. CDR1 and CDR2 from the germline V gene are SGHNT and YYREEE (reference sequence). This CDR3 is built from 12 residues. CDR3 nucleotides: TGTGCCAGCAGCTTGGGTTTCGGGGAGCAGTTCTTC. Residues: CASSLGFGEQFF.

This chain uses TRBV4-3 with TRBJ2-1, with D unclear. The V gene lost 0 bases and the J gene lost 7 bases, with 10 bases spanning the gap. CDR3 length: 14 residues. Germline CDR1 LGHNA, CDR2 YSLEER. This CDR3 reads CASSQDAHLNEQFF. CDR3 nucleotide sequence: TGCGCCAGCAGCCAAGATGCCCACTTGAATGAGCAGTTCTTC.

The chain uses TRBV27 and TRBJ2-5, with D maybe TRBD2 (7 bases). Germline V CDR1 and CDR2: MNHEY, SMNVEV (reference sequence). Trimming removed 3 bases from V and 5 bases from J, with 13 bases in between. This CDR3 is built from 14 residues. As DNA, the CDR3 is TGTGCCAGCAGTTTCGGGGGGCTGGGGGAGACCCAGTACTTC. This codes for CASSFGGLGETQYF.

Turning to this clone: Other DNA sequences in the sample encode the same CDR3. The chain joins TRBV7-8 to TRBJ2-7, with TRBD2 matching over 7 bases. The CDR3 is 15 residues long. The trim removed 1 base at V and 6 bases at J, leaving 9 bases unmatched. Germline assignment: CDR1 SGHVS and CDR2 FQNEAQ. This chain's CDR3 is CASSLDRAGAAEQYF. The CDR3, as DNA: TGTGCCAGCAGCTTAGATCGCGCGGGAGCTGCCGAGCAGTACTTC.